The 25 T cell receptor beta chains in this list originate from one sample, sequenced in a study of blood T cell repertoires in COVID-19 (dated by TCRdb to 2020 to 2022). Receptor amplification or capture employed the immunoSEQ multiplex PCR assay. This immuneACCESS table, as held by TCRdb, lists in-frame sequences with V and J called but not all clones. Of the missing ones, under half trace to an unresolved V gene in checked studies; the others have no known cause. The sample includes some 290,000 clones, with about 90% observed a single time. The top ten hold roughly 12% of the sample. Sequenced: peripheral blood. The receptors derive from a woman in her twenties or thirties with COVID-19, enrolled during active disease.

V and J are TRBV6-5 and TRBJ1-1; D ambiguous. Deletions cut 0 bases from V and 1 base from J, with 9 bases between. The CDR3 extends over 15 amino acids. Per the germline V gene, CDR1 is MNHEY and CDR2 is SVGAGI. The CDR3 DNA follows: TGTGCCAGCAGTTACTCGACTGGTGCGAACACTGAAGCTTTCTTT. This gives the protein CASSYSTGANTEAFF.

This chain connects TRBV9 to TRBJ2-1; TRBD2 aligns across 12 bases. Per germline, CDR1 SGDLS and CDR2 YYNGEE. The CDR3 spans 16 residues. V trimming: 4 bases; J trimming: 4 bases; junction bases outside the gene matches: 6. CDR3 coding DNA: TGTGCCAGCAGCCCCCTCCTAGCGGGGGGGTACAATGAGCAGTTCTTC. This gives the protein CASSPLLAGGYNEQFF.

This clone was counted only a few times. The chain is built from TRBV5-6 and TRBJ1-2; 7 bases map to TRBD1. Germline CDR1 and CDR2: SGHDT and YYEEEE. The trim removed 4 bases at V and 9 bases at J, leaving 6 bases unmatched. The CDR3 runs 12 residues. The CDR3 nucleotides are TGTGCCAGCAGCATGGGGGGACAGCGCTACACCTTC. This encodes CASSMGGQRYTF.

The chain employs TRBV15 and TRBJ2-5, with 8 bases matching TRBD2. Germline lookup yields CDR1 LNHNV and CDR2 YYDKDF (reference sequence). The CDR3 runs 15 residues. Trimming at V came to 1 base and at J to 3 bases, leaving 4 bases not matched to a gene. CDR3 coding DNA: TGTGCCACCAGCAGAGTCACTAGCGGTAAAGAGACCCAGTACTTC. It encodes CATSRVTSGKETQYF.

J is TRBJ2-3 and V is TRBV7-9; no definite D call. The germline V gene has CDR1 SEHNR and CDR2 FQNEAQ (reference sequence). V lost 2 bases, J lost 0 bases, and 12 bases lay in between. This CDR3 is built from 16 residues. This CDR3 reads CASSLSRGTSTDTQYF. CDR3 bases: TGTGCCAGCAGCTTATCTCGCGGAACTAGCACAGATACGCAGTATTTT.

This chain joins TRBV2 and TRBJ2-3; 7 bases map to TRBD2. Germline loops: CDR1 SNHLY, CDR2 FYNNEI. Losses at the gene ends were 5 bases for V and 5 bases for J; bases not matched to a gene: 10. The CDR3 runs to 15 residues. The CDR3 sequence is CASSRIGLGGDTQYF. The CDR3 bases are TGTGCCAGCAGTCGCATCGGACTAGGCGGAGATACGCAGTATTTT.

In DNA form, the CDR3 reads TGTGCCAGCAGCTTGTGGGGGGGAGGCTACGAGCAGTACTTC. This gives the protein CASSLWGGGYEQYF. The chain links TRBV5-4 to TRBJ2-7; TRBD2 agrees at 7 bases. Germline V gene lookup returns CDR1 SGHNT and CDR2 YYREEE (reference sequence). V shed 1 base and J 3 bases; nucleotides not matched to a gene: 4. CDR3 length: 14 residues.

The V call is TRBV14, the J call TRBJ2-7; D might be TRBD2 (6 bases). Looked up from germline, CDR1 is SGHDN and CDR2 is FVKESK. This CDR3 is built from 14 residues. Trimming took off 6 bases at V and 0 bases at J, with 12 bases between the two ends. CDR3 residues: CASSLPGLSYEQYF. The DNA for the CDR3 is TGTGCCAGCAGTCTTCCGGGACTCTCCTACGAGCAGTACTTC.

This clone was counted many times. The chain recombines TRBV6-6 with TRBJ2-7; D is undetermined. This CDR3 has 12 amino acids. CDR1 and CDR2 from the germline V gene are MNHNY and SVGAGI (reference sequence). V lost 2 bases and J lost 3, with 5 bases in between. The CDR3 protein is CASSYADYEQYF. In DNA form, the CDR3 reads TGTGCCAGCAGTTACGCGGACTACGAGCAGTACTTC.

The chain is built from TRBV21-1 and TRBJ1-2; TRBD1, the D gene given by the table, was not confirmed from the DNA. TRBV21-1 is a documented pseudogene. The CDR3 has 14 amino acids. This chain's CDR3 is CASKADSSNYGYTF. Written as DNA, the CDR3 is TGTGCCAGCAAGGCGGACAGTTCTAACTATGGCTACACCTTC.

V usage is TRBV11-2 and J usage is TRBJ1-1; 7 bases are shared with TRBD1. The CDR3 extends over 15 amino acids. The junction had 8 bases not matched to a gene; V was cut back by 1 base and J by 6 bases. Germline V CDR1 and CDR2: SGHAT, FQNNGV. The CDR3 DNA reads as TGTGCCAGCAGCTTAGCTAGTCTAGGGACAGCTGAAGCTTTCTTT. Amino acid sequence: CASSLASLGTAEAFF.

On this clone: The same CDR3 arises from other DNA sequences in this sample as well. The rearrangement joins TRBV7-9 to TRBJ2-7; 9 bases are shared with TRBD1. The germline V gene has CDR1 SEHNR and CDR2 FQNEAQ (reference sequence). Trimming took 5 bases from V and 2 from J; bases not matched to a gene: 4. This CDR3 is built from 14 residues. CDR3 DNA sequence: TGTGCCAGCAGCCCGCGACAGGGGGCCTACGAGCAGTACTTC. Translating it yields CASSPRQGAYEQYF.

The rearrangement joins TRBV7-9 to TRBJ1-2; D perhaps matches TRBD1 (5 bases). V was clipped by 8 bases and J by 3 bases, with 19 bases between them. This CDR3 contains 15 residues. Germline V gene data show CDR1 as SEHNR and CDR2 as FQNEAQ (reference sequence). The CDR3 loop reads CASGPQDRTYYGYTF. The CDR3 DNA reads TGTGCCAGCGGACCGCAAGATCGGACATACTATGGCTACACCTTC.

The chain couples TRBV16 to TRBJ1-2; 7 bases map to TRBD1. Looked up from germline, CDR1 is KGHSY and CDR2 is FQNENV. This CDR3 comprises 15 residues. V shed 2 bases, J shed 0 bases, and the junction held 3 bases outside the gene matches. CDR3 DNA sequence: TGTGCCAGCAGCCAACCCGGGACAGCTAACTATGGCTACACCTTC. Translation: CASSQPGTANYGYTF.

This clone was found a few times. The rearrangement links TRBV3-1 (or the pseudogene TRBV3-2) to TRBJ1-5, with a possible D match to TRBD1 (5 bases). V lost 0 bases to trimming and J lost 0 bases, with 12 bases between them. The CDR3 loop spans 17 amino acids. Germline CDR1 reads LGHDT; CDR2 reads YNNKEL (reference sequence). As DNA, the CDR3 is TGTGCCAGCAGCCAAGAATTGCCGGGGGTTAGCAATCAGCCCCAGCATTTT. Translating gives CASSQELPGVSNQPQHF.

The table lists this clone with many counts. The chain joins TRBV27 to TRBJ2-7; D gene ambiguous. Germline V gene data show CDR1 as MNHEY and CDR2 as SMNVEV (reference sequence). The CDR3 is made up of 15 amino acids. Trimming took 5 bases from V and 7 from J, leaving 21 bases between them. CDR3 region: CASSPSPLFREEQYF. In DNA, the CDR3 is TGTGCCAGCAGTCCCTCCCCTTTGTTCCGTGAGGAGCAGTACTTC.

This sequence joins TRBV13 and TRBJ1-3; D might be TRBD1 (5 bases). CDR1 is PRHDT, CDR2 FYEKMQ, per germline (reference sequence). Trimming left V 0 bases short and J 10 bases short, with 13 bases between. The CDR3 consists of 14 residues. CDR3 sequence: CASSLGQDTATIYF. The CDR3 DNA is TGTGCCAGCAGCTTAGGACAGGACACAGCAACCATATATTTT.

The chain uses TRBV18 and TRBJ2-1; TRBD2 agrees at 12 bases. Germline CDR1 is KGHSH and CDR2 is LQKENI. Trimming removed 4 bases from V and 9 bases from J; junction bases left unmatched: 7. The CDR3 sequence is 15 residues long. The CDR3 sequence is CASSRGLAGMGEQFF. The DNA of the CDR3 is TGTGCCAGCTCACGCGGACTAGCGGGGATGGGTGAGCAGTTCTTC.

V is TRBV18 and J is TRBJ1-1; 7 bases align to TRBD1. The germline V gene has CDR1 KGHSH and CDR2 LQKENI. The CDR3 consists of 16 residues. V was clipped by 5 bases and J by 0 bases; unmatched bases: 9. CDR3 nucleotides: TGTGCCAGCTCATCCGGACAGGCCACCATGAACACTGAAGCTTTCTTT. Its protein is CASSSGQATMNTEAFF.

The chain is built from TRBV10-3 and TRBJ1-5; a weak D match, TRBD1 (6 bases). Trimming took 3 bases from V and 0 from J, leaving 12 bases between them. Germline V lookup: CDR1 ENHRY, CDR2 SYGVKD. The CDR3 is 16 residues long. CDR3 bases: TGTGCCATCAGTGATCCCACAGGGAGTAGCAATCAGCCCCAGCATTTT. It specifies CAISDPTGSSNQPQHF.

This chain connects TRBV5-4 to TRBJ2-7; 13 positions match TRBD2. The CDR3 totals 16 residues. Trimming took 1 base from V and 4 from J; bases not matched to a gene: 5. Germline assignment: CDR1 SGHNT and CDR2 YYREEE (reference sequence). CDR3 residues: CASSLKLAGGPYEQYF. In DNA form, the CDR3 reads TGTGCCAGCAGCTTGAAACTAGCGGGGGGGCCTTACGAGCAGTACTTC.

V usage is TRBV3-1 (or the pseudogene TRBV3-2) and J usage is TRBJ1-2; no reliable D call. CDR1 LGHDT and CDR2 YNNKEL come from the germline V gene (reference sequence). The V and J ends lost 5 bases and 4 bases respectively, with 5 bases between them. This CDR3 has 11 amino acids. This chain's CDR3 is CASSYSYGYTF. The CDR3 DNA is TGTGCCAGCAGCTATTCCTATGGCTACACCTTC.

This clone showed up just once. The rearrangement joins TRBV5-6 to TRBJ2-7; a weak D match, TRBD1 (5 bases). Trimming removed 5 bases at V and 0 bases at J, with 12 bases between. Germline CDR1 is SGHDT and CDR2 is YYEEEE. The CDR3 is 14 amino acids. The chain's CDR3 is CASSTRGNSYEQYF. In nucleotides, the CDR3 is TGTGCCAGCAGTACAAGGGGCAACTCCTACGAGCAGTACTTC.

The CDR3 loop is CASSPRDSSSRKGRTQHF. Here the CDR3 DNA reads TGTGCCAGCAGCCCTCGGGACAGCTCGAGTCGCAAAGGGCGGACCCAGCATTTT. The chain recombines TRBV7-8 with TRBJ1-5, with 7 bases lining up with TRBD1. CDR1 is SGHVS, CDR2 FQNEAQ, per germline. The V gene end was trimmed by 5 bases and the J gene end by 11 bases; junction bases not matched to a gene: 24. The CDR3 covers 18 residues. Drawing the rest from reference TRBV7-8 and TRBJ1-5, the complete variable domain is GAGVSQSPRYKVAKRGQDVALRCDPISGHVSLFWYQQALGQGPEFLTYFQNEAQLDKSGLPSDRFFAERPEGSVSTLKIQRTQQEDSAVYLCASSPRDSSSRKGRTQHFGDGTRLSIL.

A word on this clone: Other DNA sequences in the sample encode the same CDR3. This chain connects TRBV29-1 to TRBJ1-1; a weak D match, TRBD1 (6 bases). The ends were cut back, 5 bases at V and 1 base at J, with 8 bases in the middle. Looked up from germline, CDR1 is SQVTM and CDR2 is ANQGSEA. The CDR3 extends over 12 amino acids. CDR3 sequence (DNA): TGCAGCGTTTCGACAGGGAACACTGAAGCTTTCTTT. Its translation: CSVSTGNTEAFF.